The present T cell receptor (beta chain) was sequenced within a study of shared clonotypes between healthy human individuals. A deep-level run was used for the assay. Clones were sequenced by immunoSEQ multiplex PCR, and TCRdb holds only the in-frame ones, with some missing. Of hundreds of thousands of clones listed, about 96% are singletons. The germline V and J ends were trimmed by 4 bases and 3 bases, with 10 bases remaining between them. The germline gives CDR1 SGHTA, CDR2 FQGTGA. This CDR3 is 13 amino acids long. In the naive CD8 group, cells lacked CD45RO and were positively selected for CCR7, so terminally differentiated effector memory CD45RA+ cells were left out.

The sample consisted of naive CD8+ T cells sorted from blood. The sequence was obtained from a woman aged 25 to 39 in good health. The rearrangement joins TRBV7-3 to TRBJ2-7, with a tentative D call TRBD1 (6 bases). CDR3 in amino acids: CASSSDSHYEQYF. The CDR3 nucleotides read TGTGCCAGCAGCTCGGACAGCCACTACGAGCAGTACTTC.